This TCR beta chain was sequenced during a study of blood T cell repertoires in COVID-19 (dated by TCRdb to 2018 to 2020). Notes on the research overall: Samples from collaborators originated in the United States, Italy and Spain and spanned both the acute and convalescent phases of COVID-19. The prospective study material was composed of cDNA or gDNA derived from T cells, B-cell-depleted T cells, or PBMCs. The dataset comprised deeply sampled blood TCRbeta repertoires from subjects exposed to, actively infected with, or recovered from COVID-19. The repertoires were released in a freely available public database meant as a resource for research on the immune response to SARS-CoV-2. Samples came from the ongoing ImmuneRACE study (first 160 participants) plus 1,254 subjects from 6 global collaborators. Sample metadata almost always included a de-identified subject ID, COVID-19 status, age in years and sex. Where available, HLA class I and class II types were obtained from metadata supplied by the sample provider rather than from assay-based typing. Study-wide conclusions, independent of this receptor: How much clinical and demographic metadata was included differed by source and by participant, and the metadata was provided uncurated.

Reading from cysteine to phenylalanine, the CDR3 counts 14 amino acids. The entry retains the CDR3 DNA only, 42 bases that are in frame from base 1. The junction carries 12 bases between V and J, which are trimmed by 4 bases and 4 bases respectively. Per the germline V gene, SGDLS is the CDR1 and YYNGEE is the CDR2. Each collaborating institution followed its own protocols to collect whole blood in K2EDTA tubes. For TCRbeta analysis, collaborator samples were shipped as frozen whole blood, as isolated PBMCs, or as DNA extracted from either sample type. TCRbeta CDR3 regions were amplified from genomic DNA using the immunoSEQ Assay, a bias-controlled multiplex PCR. Per the authors' processing: Within the assay, amplification of reference gene primers was used to estimate how many nucleated cells each sample contained. To quantify the absolute abundance of each unique TCRbeta CDR3 rearrangement, sequence reads were collapsed and filtered. For each sample, productive Simpson clonality was calculated as the square root of Simpson's diversity index over productive rearrangements. TCRdb took this table from immuneACCESS and kept in-frame rearrangements with V and J called. Such tables lack part of the clones; where checked against another copy, unresolved V genes explain under half of the gap, and the rest is unexplained. The V and J calls and the clone size are those of that table, but D and trimming were determined from the DNA. The sample records fewer than 25,000 clones, 90% of which are singletons. 2.5% to 3.5% of the sample comes from the top ten.

Concerning this clone: Its binding antigen is unknown. No much larger clone is present one base from it, and per-base qualities are unavailable.

This receptor chain uses TRBV9 and TRBJ1-3; the D region possibly corresponds to TRBD1 (5 bases align). Material: peripheral blood. The source is a man in his 70s with acute or convalescent COVID-19. The CDR3 sequence is CASSKGELGNTIYF. The base sequence is TGTGCCAGCAGCAAAGGGGAACTCGGAAACACCATATATTTT.